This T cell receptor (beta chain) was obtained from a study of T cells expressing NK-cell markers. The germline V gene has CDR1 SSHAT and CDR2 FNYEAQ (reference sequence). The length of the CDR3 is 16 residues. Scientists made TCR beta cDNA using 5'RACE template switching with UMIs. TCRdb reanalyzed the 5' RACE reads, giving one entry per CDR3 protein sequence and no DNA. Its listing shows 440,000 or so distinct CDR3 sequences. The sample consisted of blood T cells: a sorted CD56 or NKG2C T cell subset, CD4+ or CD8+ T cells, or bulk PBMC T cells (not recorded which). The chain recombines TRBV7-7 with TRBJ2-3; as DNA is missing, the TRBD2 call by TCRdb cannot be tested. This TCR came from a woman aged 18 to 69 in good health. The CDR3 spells CASSQRLAGDTDTQYF.